These 20 T cell receptor beta chains were sequenced from one sample in a study of human T cells and chemical hapten exposure. Time point of the sample: patch test 1, 2 weeks after DPC sensitization. The treatment: therapeutic diphenylcyclopropenone sensitization with weekly scalp DPC. TCRdb reprocessed the RACE reads with MiXCR, giving one entry per CDR3 protein. The table lists approximately 71,000 distinct CDR3 sequences, about 9.1% of them singletons. Sequenced material: whole blood, taken in connection with sensitization to the hapten diphenylcyclopropenone (DPC). These TCRs come from a woman aged 40 to 55 with alopecia areata. Some clones in this sample may be carry-over from other donors' samples.

In its sample, this clonotype was seen many times. This chain connects TRBV7-3 to TRBJ2-3; TRBD2 might be the D (5 bases). The CDR3 contains 13 residues. V was pared by 10 bases and J by 2 bases, with 13 bases between. Germline loops: CDR1 SGHTA, CDR2 FQGTGA. CDR3 DNA: TGTGCCACCCCGGGAAGTCTCACAGATACGCAGTATTTT. Protein sequence: CATPGSLTDTQYF.

This clonotype was seen many times. The chain uses TRBV6-5 and TRBJ2-1; the match to TRBD2 covers 14 bases. With 8 bases clipped from V and 6 bases from J, the junction kept 3 bases outside the gene matches. The CDR3 runs 14 residues. Germline V gives CDR1 MNHEY, CDR2 SVGAGI. This CDR3 reads CASQGLAGGNEQFF. CDR3 nucleotide sequence: TGTGCCAGCCAAGGACTAGCGGGGGGCAATGAGCAGTTCTTC.

The chain links TRBV21-1 to TRBJ2-7; the DNA was not used to check the table's D call, TRBD1. TRBV21-1 is described as a pseudogene. The CDR3 covers 15 residues. DNA of the CDR3: TGTGCCAGCAGCCACCACGGACAGGCGGTCTACGAGCAGTACTTC. Its protein is CASSHHGQAVYEQYF.

The table lists this clonotype with a count of one. This sequence joins TRBV30 and TRBJ1-3; TRBD1 matches at 7 bases. The ends lost 4 bases at V and 1 base at J; junction bases unmatched: 4. Per germline, CDR1 GTSNPN and CDR2 SVGIG (reference sequence). The CDR3 totals 14 residues. CDR3 sequence reads: CAWNAGGSGNTIYF. CDR3 DNA sequence: TGTGCCTGGAACGCAGGGGGGTCTGGAAACACCATATATTTT.

The table lists this clonotype with many counts. The chain recombines TRBV7-9 with TRBJ2-3, with 7 nucleotides matching TRBD1. This CDR3 region has 15 residues. J was trimmed by 2 bases and V by 1 base; bases with no gene match: 3. Germline loops: CDR1 SEHNR, CDR2 FQNEAQ (reference sequence). The CDR3 sequence is CASSLEGQHTDTQYF. DNA of the CDR3: TGTGCCAGCAGCTTAGAGGGACAGCACACAGATACGCAGTATTTT.

This sequence joins TRBV28 and TRBJ1-1; D remains unclear. In germline, CDR1 is MDHEN, CDR2 SYDVKM. This CDR3 has 12 residues. V was pared by 2 bases and J by 11 bases, with 12 bases between. This chain's CDR3 is CASSLAARGAFF. Written as DNA, the CDR3 is TGTGCCAGCAGTTTAGCGGCCAGAGGGGCTTTCTTT.

The chain has TRBV6-2 or TRBV6-3 and TRBJ1-5; TRBD1 is a possible D gene (5 bases). The CDR3 spans 14 residues. The ends were cut back, 0 bases at V and 6 bases at J, with 9 bases in the middle. The germline V gene has CDR1 MNHEY and CDR2 SVGEGT. This CDR3 reads CASSYSAGSQPQHF. The CDR3 nucleotides read TGTGCCAGCAGTTACTCGGCAGGGAGTCAGCCCCAGCATTTT.

This clonotype was seen at least ten times. The CDR3 DNA sequence: TGTGCCAGCAGAAAAACGGGGCAAGGCTCCTTATATGGCTACACCTTC. Amino acid sequence: CASRKTGQGSLYGYTF. This sequence joins TRBV12-3 or TRBV12-4 and TRBJ1-2; D is perhaps TRBD1 (5 bases). Trimming shortened V by 6 bases and J by 5 bases, and 22 bases separated the two germline ends. The CDR3 loop spans 16 amino acids.

The sample holds many counts of this clonotype. The CDR3 loop reads CASSPWDNEQFF. DNA for the CDR3: TGTGCCAGCTCACCATGGGATAATGAGCAGTTCTTC. The chain carries TRBV18 and TRBJ2-1, with D unclear. Germline CDR1 KGHSH, CDR2 LQKENI. V was clipped by 2 bases and J by 7 bases, with 6 bases between them. The CDR3 is 12 amino acids.

This clonotype was observed at least ten times. The rearrangement uses TRBV30 and TRBJ1-2; D remains unclear. CDR3 length: 15 amino acids. The V and J ends lost 0 bases and 0 bases respectively, with 11 bases between them. The V gene's germline CDR1 is GTSNPN and CDR2 SVGIG (reference sequence). CDR3 protein: CAWSVQDGANYGYTF. The CDR3 DNA sequence: TGTGCCTGGAGTGTCCAAGACGGAGCTAACTATGGCTACACCTTC.

This clonotype was seen a handful of times. The J gene is TRBJ1-1, the V gene TRBV27; maybe TRBD1 (6 bases). From germline, CDR1 is MNHEY and CDR2 SMNVEV (reference sequence). V gave up 5 bases and J gave up 10 bases, with 17 bases separating them. The CDR3 covers 13 residues. This CDR3 reads CASSEIQGIAAFF. The CDR3 DNA is TGTGCCAGCAGTGAGATACAGGGTATTGCAGCTTTCTTT.

This clonotype was seen at least ten times. The chain links TRBV18 to TRBJ1-1, with 10 bases lining up with TRBD1. The J segment lost 4 bases and the V segment lost 2 bases, leaving 4 bases of the junction unmatched. Germline-derived CDR1 and CDR2 are KGHSH and LQKENI. There are 15 residues in the CDR3. The CDR3 spells CASSPGQGGPTEAFF. The CDR3 region has the DNA TGTGCCAGCTCACCAGGACAGGGGGGCCCCACTGAAGCTTTCTTT. The entire variable domain, with the rest obtained from reference TRBV18 and TRBJ1-1, is as follows: NAGVMQNPRHLVRRRGQEARLRCSPMKGHSHVYWYRQLPEEGLKFMVYLQKENIIDESGMPKERFSAEFPKEGPSILRIQQVVRGDSAAYFCASSPGQGGPTEAFFGQGTRLTVV.

This clonotype occurred many times. The chain employs TRBV29-1 and TRBJ2-3, with 9 positions matching TRBD1. The CDR3 has 11 amino acids. Germline CDR1 and CDR2: SQVTM and ANQGSEA. The V gene end was trimmed by 6 bases and the J gene end by 12 bases; junction bases not matched to a gene: 7. The CDR3 DNA sequence: TGCAGCGTGAGGACAGGGGCTCCCCAGTATTTT. Amino acids: CSVRTGAPQYF.

This clonotype was detected many times. V usage is TRBV5-1 and J usage is TRBJ2-1, with D tentatively TRBD1 or TRBD2 (6 bases each). Germline V gene sequence: CDR1 SGHRS, CDR2 YFSETQ. This CDR3 contains 17 residues. V lost 4 bases and J lost 6, with 23 bases in between. The CDR3: CASSLTPGDSWGNEQFF. CDR3 nucleotide sequence: TGCGCCAGCAGCCTTACTCCAGGGGACTCCTGGGGCAATGAGCAGTTCTTC. Full variable domain (rest looked up from reference TRBV5-1 and TRBJ2-1): KAGVTQTPRYLIKTRGQQVTLSCSPISGHRSVSWYQQTPGQGLQFLFEYFSETQRNKGNFPGRFSGRQFSNSRSEMNVSTLELGDSALYLCASSLTPGDSWGNEQFFGPGTRLTVL.

This clonotype was counted only a few times. This sequence joins TRBV7-2 and TRBJ1-3; D is undetermined. Germline assignment: CDR1 SGHTA and CDR2 FQGNSA. The length of the CDR3 is 13 residues. The V gene lost 2 bases and the J gene lost 4 bases, with 6 bases spanning the gap. The CDR3 nucleotides are TGTGCCAGCAGCTTAACAGAGGGAAACACCATATATTTT. Translated: CASSLTEGNTIYF.

The CDR3: CASSIIRGDQPQHF. DNA for the CDR3: TGTGCCAGTAGTATCATCAGGGGCGATCAGCCCCAGCATTTT. The chain uses TRBV19 and TRBJ1-5; TRBD1 might be the D (6 bases). The germline V gene encodes CDR1 LNHDA and CDR2 SQIVND (reference sequence). Trimming shortened V by 3 bases and J by 5 bases, and 11 bases separated the two germline ends. The CDR3 totals 14 residues.

The rearrangement joins TRBV20-1 to TRBJ2-1; TRBD2 aligns across 10 bases. The CDR3 extends over 14 amino acids. The V gene's germline CDR1 is DFQATT and CDR2 SNEGSKA (reference sequence). The V and J ends lost 5 bases and 6 bases, in that order; junction bases with no gene match: 7. CDR3 sequence reads: CSADTSGESNEQFF. The DNA for the CDR3 is TGCAGTGCTGATACTAGCGGGGAATCCAATGAGCAGTTCTTC.

There are many counts of this clonotype. V is TRBV7-2 and J is TRBJ2-2, with no clear D. The CDR3 is 14 residues long. Trimming took off 2 bases at V and 3 bases at J, with 7 bases between the two ends. From germline, CDR1 is SGHTA and CDR2 FQGNSA. In DNA, the CDR3 is TGTGCCAGCAGCTTAATGGGGTACACCGGGGAGCTGTTTTTT. It encodes CASSLMGYTGELFF. Filled out from reference TRBV7-2 and TRBJ2-2, the complete variable domain reads GAGVSQSPSNKVTEKGKDVELRCDPISGHTALYWYRQSLGQGLEFLIYFQGNSAPDKSGLPSDRFSAERTGGSVSTLTIQRTQQEDSAVYLCASSLMGYTGELFFGEGSRLTVL.

This clonotype appeared many times. J is TRBJ1-2 and V is TRBV6-5; D possibly corresponds to TRBD1 (5 bases). Germline values: CDR1 MNHEY, CDR2 SVGAGI. CDR3 length: 13 residues. Trimming took 6 bases from V and 4 from J, leaving 12 bases between them. The CDR3, as DNA: TGTGCCAGCAGAACGGGGGGGGTCTATGGCTACACCTTC. Its translation is CASRTGGVYGYTF.

The chain recombines TRBV6-1 with TRBJ2-7; the match to TRBD2 covers 7 bases. CDR1 and CDR2 from the germline V gene are MNHNS and SASEGT. CDR3 length equals 15 residues. Trimming took 6 bases from V and 0 from J; bases not matched to a gene: 8. CDR3 region: CASSWGGTNSYEQYF. CDR3 bases: TGTGCCAGCAGCTGGGGGGGGACGAACTCCTACGAGCAGTACTTC.